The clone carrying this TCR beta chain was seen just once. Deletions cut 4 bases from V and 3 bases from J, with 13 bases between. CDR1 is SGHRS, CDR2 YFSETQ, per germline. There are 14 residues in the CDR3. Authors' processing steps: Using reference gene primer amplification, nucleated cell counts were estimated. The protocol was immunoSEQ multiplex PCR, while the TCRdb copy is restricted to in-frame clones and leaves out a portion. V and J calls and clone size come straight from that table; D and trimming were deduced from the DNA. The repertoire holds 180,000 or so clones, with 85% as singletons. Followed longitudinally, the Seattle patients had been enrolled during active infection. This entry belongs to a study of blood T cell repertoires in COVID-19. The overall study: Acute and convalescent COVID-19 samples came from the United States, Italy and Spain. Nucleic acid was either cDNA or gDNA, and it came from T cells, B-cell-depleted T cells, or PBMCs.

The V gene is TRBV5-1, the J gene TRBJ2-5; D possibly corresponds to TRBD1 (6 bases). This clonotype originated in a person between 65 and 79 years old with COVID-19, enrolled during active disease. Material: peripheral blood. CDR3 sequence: CASSPSGVEETQYF. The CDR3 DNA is TGCGCCAGCAGCCCGTCAGGGGTGGAAGAGACCCAGTACTTC.